The 11 T cell receptor beta chains listed next were all sequenced from one sample in a study of cytotoxic CD8 clonotypes in ibrutinib-treated CLL (TCRdb year 2021). The time point label of this sample denotes: progressive disease on ibrutinib. The library was made by the immunoSEQ multiplex PCR assay. Here the immuneACCESS table is served through TCRdb, limited to in-frame sequences with V and J called. Missing clones are a known gap in these copies; in checked studies unresolved V genes cover under half, and the rest lacks a known reason. Present in this sample are nearly 300,000 clones, less than 85% of which were seen just once. Of the sample, roughly 5% is held by the ten largest clones. Source: PBMCs, taken at disease progression, from a patient treated with ibrutinib. The receptors were gathered from a human donor with chronic lymphocytic leukemia.

The chain couples TRBV11-2 to TRBJ2-3; D possibly corresponds to TRBD2 (5 bases). Trimming took off 5 bases at V and 11 bases at J, with 14 bases between the two ends. CDR1 and CDR2 (germline): SGHAT, FQNNGV. This CDR3 has 12 amino acids. CDR3 nucleotides: TGTGCCAGCAGCCTCCCTAACGAGGGGCAGTATTTT. Translated: CASSLPNEGQYF.

The rearrangement links TRBV4-1 to TRBJ1-1; D might be TRBD1 (5 bases). Per the germline V gene, CDR1 is MGHRA and CDR2 is YSYEKL. This CDR3 spans 18 amino acids. Trimming took 0 bases from V and 4 from J, leaving 21 bases between them. Written as DNA, the CDR3 is TGCGCCAGCAGCCAAGACCCCCGGGGAAGGGGCTGGGGCACTGAAGCTTTCTTT. This encodes CASSQDPRGRGWGTEAFF.

This sequence joins TRBV7-2 and TRBJ2-7, with D possibly TRBD2 on 6 matching bases. The CDR3 consists of 14 residues. The ends were cut back, 2 bases at V and 2 bases at J, with 10 bases in the middle. CDR1 is SGHTA and CDR2 is FQGNSA in the germline V gene. The CDR3 sequence: CASSLQGGPYEQYF. The CDR3 region has the DNA TGTGCCAGCAGCTTACAGGGAGGCCCCTACGAGCAGTACTTC.

The V call is TRBV4-2, the J call TRBJ1-2; perhaps TRBD1 as D (5 bases). CDR1 and CDR2 (germline): LGHNA, YNFKEQ. This CDR3 spans 12 amino acids. Trimming removed 1 base at V and 7 bases at J, with 7 bases between. The CDR3 DNA follows: TGTGCCAGCAGCCAAGCAGGGTTTGGCTACACCTTC. Its translation: CASSQAGFGYTF.

The V gene is TRBV15, the J gene TRBJ1-5, with D unresolved. Trimming took off 0 bases at V and 3 bases at J, with 12 bases between the two ends. This CDR3 spans 16 amino acids. The germline V gene encodes CDR1 LNHNV and CDR2 YYDKDF (reference sequence). CDR3 loop: CATSRDLGRINQPQHF. The DNA of the CDR3 is TGTGCCACCAGCAGAGATCTCGGCAGAATCAATCAGCCCCAGCATTTT.

V is TRBV18 and J is TRBJ1-5; no firm D call. The CDR3 covers 13 residues. Germline assignment: CDR1 KGHSH and CDR2 LQKENI. Deletions cut 3 bases from V and 0 bases from J, with 3 bases between. The CDR3 loop is CASSPSSNQPQHF. CDR3 sequence (DNA): TGTGCCAGCTCACCTAGTAGCAATCAGCCCCAGCATTTT.

This clone was seen more than once but under ten times. This sequence joins TRBV9 and TRBJ1-2, with TRBD1 matching over 7 bases. This CDR3 region has 12 residues. The V gene's germline CDR1 is SGDLS and CDR2 YYNGEE. V shed 5 bases and J 8 bases; nucleotides not matched to a gene: 6. The DNA of the CDR3 is TGTGCCAGCAGAGACAGGGCACGAGGCTACACCTTC. It translates to CASRDRARGYTF.

This clone has only a few counts. The J gene is TRBJ1-5, the V gene TRBV19, with no clear D. V lost 7 bases, J lost 2 bases, and 9 bases lay in between. This CDR3 spans 13 amino acids. The germline V gene has CDR1 LNHDA and CDR2 SQIVND (reference sequence). CDR3: CASTGTGNQPQHF. For the CDR3, the DNA is TGTGCCAGTACCGGCACAGGCAATCAGCCCCAGCATTTT.

The chain links TRBV28 to TRBJ2-5; 8 bases agree with TRBD2. Germline V gene sequence: CDR1 MDHEN, CDR2 SYDVKM. The CDR3 covers 10 residues. Here the CDR3 DNA reads TGTGCGAGCGGGAGAGAGACCCAGTACTTC. Translating gives CASGRETQYF.

This chain connects TRBV19 to TRBJ2-3; 11 bases agree with TRBD2. In germline, CDR1 is LNHDA, CDR2 SQIVND (reference sequence). CDR3 length: 20 amino acids. The trim removed 9 bases at V and 3 bases at J, leaving 23 bases unmatched. This CDR3 is CASSSRGTSGFSLSTDTQYF. The CDR3 DNA is TGTGCCAGCTCATCGCGAGGGACTAGCGGTTTTTCGCTTTCTACAGATACGCAGTATTTT.

The chain joins TRBV5-8 to TRBJ2-7; the D is unclear. The germline CDR1 and CDR2 sequences are SGHTS and YDEGEE. This CDR3 comprises 15 residues. V lost 2 bases and J lost 6, with 18 bases in between. The CDR3 region has the DNA TGTGCCAGCAGCTTTGTTTTCAGTTCTGCTGCCGAGCAGTACTTC. It translates to CASSFVFSSAAEQYF.